This entry lists 25 T cell receptor beta chains sequenced from one sample in a study of regulatory T cells in long-lasting Graves disease. TCR beta libraries were built with iRepertoire HTBI primers and Arm-PCR of CDR3 regions. One entry per CDR3 protein, called by TCRdb with MiXCR from the multiplex PCR reads. The sample shows 420,000 or so distinct CDR3 sequences, about a sixth of them seen only once. Time point reported: newly diagnosed GD, antithyroid drugs for less than 3 months. Researchers made the TCR library from RNA that was extracted from PBMCs. This sample also belongs to another study, concerning T cells in Graves' hyperthyroidism and ophthalmopathy.

The sequences come from peripheral blood mononuclear cells (PBMCs), collected at new diagnosis, from a patient treated with antithyroid drugs. The source is a woman aged 18-29 years with Graves disease.

The chain employs TRBV2 and TRBJ2-7; 14 positions agree with TRBD2. Germline values: CDR1 SNHLY, CDR2 FYNNEI. V was clipped by 8 bases and J by 2 bases; unmatched bases: 2. There are 14 residues in the CDR3. The CDR3 sequence is CASWTSGGTYEQYF. CDR3 sequence (DNA): TGTGCCAGCTGGACTAGCGGGGGGACCTACGAGCAGTACTTC.

This clonotype was counted ten times or more. The V and J genes are TRBV6-1 and TRBJ2-1; 8 nucleotides line up with TRBD2. The CDR3 length is 15 residues. Germline lookup yields CDR1 MNHNS and CDR2 SASEGT. Trimming at V came to 6 bases and at J to 5 bases, leaving 9 bases not matched to a gene. CDR3 bases: TGTGCCAGCAGATTATTAAGCGGGAGTAACAATGAGCAGTTCTTC. Its protein is CASRLLSGSNNEQFF.

The chain employs TRBV20-1 and TRBJ2-1, with D uncertain. Germline V gene data show CDR1 as DFQATT and CDR2 as SNEGSKA (reference sequence). Trimming removed 4 bases at V and 0 bases at J, with 7 bases between. This CDR3 is built from 13 residues. The CDR3 loop is CSAIMSSYNEQFF. DNA for the CDR3: TGCAGTGCTATTATGAGCTCCTACAATGAGCAGTTCTTC.

This clonotype was picked up many times. The chain couples TRBV29-1 to TRBJ2-2; D assignment may be TRBD1 or TRBD2 (5 bases each). This CDR3 region has 15 residues. Trimming left V 0 bases short and J 4 bases short, with 12 bases between. From germline, CDR1 is SQVTM and CDR2 ANQGSEA. The CDR3 sequence: CSVEEGEWGTGELFF. Written as DNA, the CDR3 is TGCAGCGTTGAAGAGGGGGAGTGGGGCACCGGGGAGCTGTTTTTT.

This clonotype was picked up many times. V is TRBV28 and J is TRBJ2-7, with TRBD2 matching over 7 bases. The V and J ends lost 5 bases and 2 bases, in that order; junction bases with no gene match: 0. The germline gives CDR1 MDHEN, CDR2 SYDVKM. The CDR3 totals 12 residues. CDR3 sequence: CASSGTTYEQYF. CDR3 coding DNA: TGTGCCAGCAGTGGGACTACCTACGAGCAGTACTTC.

There are many counts of this clonotype. One end of the junction fails to match germline, which may point to a read error. The chain couples TRBV29-1 to TRBJ1-1, with D possibly being TRBD1 (5 bases). Germline CDR1 SQVTM, CDR2 ANQGSEA. This CDR3 contains 14 residues. CDR3: CSVQPQGVKTEAFF. The CDR3 DNA follows: TGCAGCGTTCAGCCGCAGGGCGTGAAAACTGAAGCTTTCTTT.

This clonotype was observed at least ten times. The V and J genes are TRBV28 and TRBJ1-4; 10 bases map to TRBD1. Trimming took 4 bases from V and 8 from J; bases not matched to a gene: 7. This CDR3 spans 15 amino acids. Germline CDR1 is MDHEN and CDR2 is SYDVKM. This CDR3 is CASSSRQGAGEKLFF. Written as DNA, the CDR3 is TGTGCCAGCAGTTCAAGACAGGGGGCCGGGGAAAAACTGTTTTTT.

V and J are TRBV20-1 and TRBJ2-3; 7 bases line up with TRBD2. The CDR3 totals 14 residues. V lost 1 base and J lost 4; bases outside the gene matches: 5. The germline V gene has CDR1 DFQATT and CDR2 SNEGSKA (reference sequence). The CDR3 DNA reads TGCAGTGCTAGAGGGGGGGGGAGGGCAGATACGCAGTATTTT. It codes for CSARGGGRADTQYF.

This clonotype came up many times. The V and J genes are TRBV28 and TRBJ2-7, with TRBD1 matching 8 bases. J was trimmed by 4 bases and V by 5 bases; bases with no gene match: 10. The CDR3 spans 15 residues. Germline V gene data show CDR1 as MDHEN and CDR2 as SYDVKM. CDR3 DNA sequence: TGTGCCAGCAGTCCAGGGAACAGGGGGGCGTACGAGCAGTACTTC. The encoded protein is CASSPGNRGAYEQYF.

V usage is TRBV6-2 or TRBV6-3 and J usage is TRBJ2-2; D remains ambiguous. Deletions cut 7 bases from V and 7 bases from J, with 7 bases between. Germline assignment: CDR1 MNHEY and CDR2 SVGEGT. The CDR3 runs to 11 residues. As DNA, the CDR3 is TGTGCCAGCACTTTACTCGGGGAGCTGTTTTTT. Its translation: CASTLLGELFF.

This clonotype was counted ten times or more. The gene calls are TRBV12-3 or TRBV12-4 and TRBJ2-3, with D perhaps matching TRBD2 (6 bases). The ends were cut back, 8 bases at V and 4 bases at J, with 16 bases in the middle. The CDR3 covers 14 residues. The CDR3 here is CASRTGSRADTQYF. Written as DNA, the CDR3 is TGTGCCAGCCGTACCGGGAGTCGTGCAGATACGCAGTATTTT.

This clonotype has a count of ten or more. This rearrangement joins TRBV28 to TRBJ1-1; D unresolved. Germline loops: CDR1 MDHEN, CDR2 SYDVKM. CDR3 size: 12 residues. CDR3 sequence reads: CVTDGLNTEAFF. The CDR3 DNA reads as TGTGTCACCGACGGGTTGAACACTGAAGCTTTCTTT.

This clonotype was seen at least ten times. The V gene is TRBV20-1, the J gene TRBJ1-4; D is unclear. This CDR3 is built from 13 residues. Trimming took off 6 bases at V and 8 bases at J, with 16 bases between the two ends. Germline lookup yields CDR1 DFQATT and CDR2 SNEGSKA (reference sequence). CDR3 bases: TGCAGTGCCAGGACCCTCCATGGCGAAAAACTGTTTTTT. It specifies CSARTLHGEKLFF.

This clonotype was picked up many times. The CDR3 region is CASSLGTSGFTQYF. CDR3 DNA sequence: TGTGCCAGCAGCCTCGGGACTAGCGGGTTTACGCAGTATTTT. The J gene is TRBJ2-3, the V gene TRBV13; 12 bases align to TRBD2. This CDR3 comprises 14 residues. Germline lookup yields CDR1 PRHDT and CDR2 FYEKMQ (reference sequence). V lost 5 bases to trimming and J lost 8 bases; unmatched junction nucleotides: 5.

This clonotype was detected only a few times. The V gene is TRBV11-2, the J gene TRBJ2-2; D uncertain. CDR1 and CDR2 (germline): SGHAT, FQNNGV. The CDR3 extends over 18 amino acids. Trimming cost V 1 base and J 2 bases, with 17 bases left between them. The CDR3 loop is CASSLVSRKSFNTGELFF. The DNA of the CDR3 is TGTGCCAGCAGCTTAGTGAGCAGGAAATCATTTAACACCGGGGAGCTGTTTTTT.

This clonotype was seen at least ten times. The chain couples TRBV28 to TRBJ1-1; D is ambiguous. Germline V lookup: CDR1 MDHEN, CDR2 SYDVKM. V lost 2 bases to trimming and J lost 7 bases, with 8 bases between them. The CDR3 spans 12 residues. The CDR3 DNA follows: TGTGCCAGCAGTTTACTGGCAGGTGAAGCTTTCTTT. Protein: CASSLLAGEAFF.

This chain links TRBV3-1 with TRBJ2-7, with D perhaps TRBD2 (5 bases). Germline V gene data show CDR1 as LGHDT and CDR2 as YNNKEL (reference sequence). V shed 1 base and J shed 9 bases, with 13 bases lying between them. This CDR3 contains 13 residues. CDR3 bases: TGTGCCAGCAGCCAAGTCTCACTAGTCACGCAGTACTTC. Its translation: CASSQVSLVTQYF.

This clonotype occurred many times. The chain has TRBV2 and TRBJ1-1; D not resolved. Germline assignment: CDR1 SNHLY and CDR2 FYNNEI. CDR3 size: 13 residues. Trimming removed 7 bases at V and 1 base at J, with 10 bases between. CDR3 residues: CASNLQWNTEAFF. The CDR3 bases are TGTGCCAGCAATCTGCAATGGAACACTGAAGCTTTCTTT.

Remarks on this clonotype: This may be a read error, as it is one base from a much larger clone. The chain joins TRBV9 to TRBJ2-1; possible D gene TRBD2, 7 bases. The V gene's germline CDR1 is SGDLS and CDR2 YYNGEE. The CDR3 extends over 20 amino acids. The V and J ends lost 6 bases and 1 base respectively, with 29 bases between them. CDR3 amino acids: CASNRRGGTPGGASYNEQFF. The CDR3 DNA sequence: TGTGCCAGCAACAGAAGGGGGGGGACGCCGGGTGGGGCTTCCTACAATGAGCAGTTCTTC.

This clonotype has a handful of counts. The rearrangement links TRBV5-8 to TRBJ2-1; 7 positions match TRBD2. CDR1 and CDR2 from the germline V gene are SGHTS and YDEGEE. The CDR3 has 14 amino acids. The trim removed 0 bases at V and 8 bases at J, leaving 5 bases unmatched. The CDR3 region is CASSLGLAADEQFF. CDR3 bases: TGTGCCAGCAGCTTGGGACTAGCAGCCGATGAGCAGTTCTTC.

The chain uses TRBV6-1 and TRBJ2-7; possible D gene TRBD1, 6 bases. Germline CDR1 reads MNHNS; CDR2 reads SASEGT. The CDR3 is 15 amino acids. The V and J ends lost 6 bases and 5 bases respectively, with 20 bases between them. The CDR3 DNA sequence: TGTGCCAGCAGACCCCGCAGGGGATCTTCTCACGAGCAGTACTTC. Its translation is CASRPRRGSSHEQYF.

There are many counts of this clonotype. V usage is TRBV12-3 or TRBV12-4 and J usage is TRBJ2-1, with 13 nucleotides matching TRBD2. The V gene end was trimmed by 0 bases and the J gene end by 4 bases; junction bases not matched to a gene: 6. The CDR3 spans 18 residues. CDR3 region: CASSLAQGLAGVYNEQFF. CDR3 sequence (DNA): TGTGCCAGCAGTTTAGCGCAAGGACTAGCGGGAGTGTACAATGAGCAGTTCTTC.

V usage is TRBV7-3 and J usage is TRBJ1-6; weak D call: TRBD1 (5 bases). Germline CDR1 reads SGHTA; CDR2 reads FQGTGA. CDR3 length: 15 amino acids. Trimming took 2 bases from V and 7 from J, leaving 12 bases between them. The CDR3 coding sequence is TGTGCCAGCAGCTTACAGCGGGACTTCAATTCACCCCTCCACTTT. Its translation is CASSLQRDFNSPLHF.

This chain uses TRBV30 with TRBJ2-7; D not resolved. The V end was cut by 2 bases, the J end by 3 bases, with 14 bases between. CDR1 and CDR2 from the germline V gene are GTSNPN and SVGIG (reference sequence). The length of the CDR3 is 14 residues. The CDR3 protein is CAWSPRDWNYEQYF. The DNA for the CDR3 is TGTGCCTGGAGTCCGCGCGACTGGAACTACGAGCAGTACTTC.

A few counts support this clonotype. This chain joins TRBV4-1 and TRBJ2-3; no definite D call. Trimming stripped 5 bases from V and 1 base from J, with 13 bases between. The CDR3 covers 15 residues. Per the germline V gene, CDR1 is MGHRA and CDR2 is YSYEKL. This CDR3 reads CASSSRRRGTDTQYF. The CDR3 DNA follows: TGCGCCAGCAGCTCCCGACGTCGGGGCACAGATACGCAGTATTTT.